This TCR beta chain was captured in a study of cytomegalovirus exposure and HLA in healthy donors. The donors comprised healthy bone marrow donors. The PCR contained 60 Vbeta and 13 Jbeta primers. Sequencing was performed with immunoSEQ multiplex PCR; in TCRdb, only in-frame clones are kept and a portion is missing. The sample has roughly 140,000 clones, about three fifths seen once. The CDR3 runs to 13 residues. Germline CDR1 and CDR2: SGHDT and YYEEEE. Trimming at V came to 4 bases and at J to 7 bases, leaving 7 bases not matched to a gene. Study-wide findings and caveats: According to an earlier analysis, most TCR beta V segments yielded productive rearrangements about 87% or about 30% of the time. It has been reported that TCR beta sequences accurately predicted the HLA-A and HLA-B alleles of most subjects.

This clone has more than one count but fewer than ten. Its antigen is as yet unknown. This chain uses TRBV5-6 with TRBJ1-2; 7 positions match TRBD1. Sequencing input: PBMCs. This TCR was recovered from a woman aged 25-40 years in good health and CMV-seropositive. The DNA of the CDR3 is TGTGCCAGCAGCCCGCAACAGGGGACTGGCTACACCTTC. Translated, it gives CASSPQQGTGYTF.